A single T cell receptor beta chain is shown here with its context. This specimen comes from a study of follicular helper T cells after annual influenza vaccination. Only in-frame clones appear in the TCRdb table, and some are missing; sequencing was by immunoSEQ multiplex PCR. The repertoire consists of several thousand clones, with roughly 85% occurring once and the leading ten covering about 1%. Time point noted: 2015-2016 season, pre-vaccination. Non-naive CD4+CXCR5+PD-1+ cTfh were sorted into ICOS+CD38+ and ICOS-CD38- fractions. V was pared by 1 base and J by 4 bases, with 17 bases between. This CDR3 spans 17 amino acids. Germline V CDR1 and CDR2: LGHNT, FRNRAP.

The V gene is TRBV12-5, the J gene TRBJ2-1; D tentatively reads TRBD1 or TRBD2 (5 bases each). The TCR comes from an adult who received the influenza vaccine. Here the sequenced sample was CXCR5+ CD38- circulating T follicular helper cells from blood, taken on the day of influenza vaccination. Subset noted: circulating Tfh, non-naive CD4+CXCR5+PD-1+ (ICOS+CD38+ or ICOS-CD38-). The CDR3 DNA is TGTGCTAGTGGTTTGGGTGTCAGGGCCGGGGTGTACAATGAGCAGTTCTTC. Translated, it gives CASGLGVRAGVYNEQFF.